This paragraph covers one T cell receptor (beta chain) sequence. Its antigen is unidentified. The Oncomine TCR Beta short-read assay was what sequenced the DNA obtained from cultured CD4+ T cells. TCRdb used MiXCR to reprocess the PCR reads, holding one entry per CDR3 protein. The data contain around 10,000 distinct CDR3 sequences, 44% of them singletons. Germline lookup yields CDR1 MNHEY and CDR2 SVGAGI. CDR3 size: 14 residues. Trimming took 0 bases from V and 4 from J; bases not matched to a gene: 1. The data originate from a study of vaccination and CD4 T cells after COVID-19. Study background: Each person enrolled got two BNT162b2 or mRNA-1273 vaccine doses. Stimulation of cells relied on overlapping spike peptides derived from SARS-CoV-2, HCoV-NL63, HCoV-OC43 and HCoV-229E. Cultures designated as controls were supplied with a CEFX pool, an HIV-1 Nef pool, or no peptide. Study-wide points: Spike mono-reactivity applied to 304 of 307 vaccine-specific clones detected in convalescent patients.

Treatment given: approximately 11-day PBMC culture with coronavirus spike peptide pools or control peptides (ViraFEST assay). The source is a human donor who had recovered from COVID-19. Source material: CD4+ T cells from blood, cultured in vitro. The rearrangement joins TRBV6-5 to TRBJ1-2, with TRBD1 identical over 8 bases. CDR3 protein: CASSYSTGGYGYTF. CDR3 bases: TGTGCCAGCAGTTACTCAACAGGGGGCTATGGCTACACCTTC.